Listed here are 13 T cell receptor beta chains from one sample, sequenced in a study of OX40 agonist ivuxolimab in advanced cancers. Clones were sequenced by immunoSEQ multiplex PCR, and TCRdb holds only the in-frame ones, with some missing. The sample lists approximately 40,000 clones; 75% to 85% were seen once. Sequenced material: CD4+ or CD8+ T cells sorted from blood, taken in a trial of the OX40 agonist ivuxolimab. Receptor source: an adult with an advanced solid tumor such as melanoma, head and neck, liver or kidney cancer.

The chain carries TRBV30 and TRBJ1-3; the D is unclear. Germline CDR1 and CDR2: GTSNPN and SVGIG (reference sequence). This CDR3 is 14 amino acids long. Trimming cost V 1 base and J 0 bases, with 7 bases left between them. CDR3 residues: CAWSAPDSGNTIYF. The CDR3, as DNA: TGTGCCTGGAGTGCACCAGACTCTGGAAACACCATATATTTT.

This clone has just a few counts. Here the CDR3 DNA reads TGTGCCAGCAGCTTGGAAGGGTCCACCGGGGAGCTGTTTTTT. Protein product: CASSLEGSTGELFF. This sequence joins TRBV5-5 and TRBJ2-2; D is unresolved. This CDR3 has 14 residues. The ends were cut back, 0 bases at V and 4 bases at J, with 7 bases in the middle. CDR1 is SGHKS and CDR2 is YYEKEE in the germline V gene (reference sequence).

The chain is built from TRBV5-1 and TRBJ2-1; a weak D match, TRBD2 (6 bases). The CDR3 contains 16 residues. The germline CDR1 and CDR2 sequences are SGHRS and YFSETQ. The V end was cut by 1 base, the J end by 6 bases, with 17 bases between. The CDR3 region is CASSLTGGGPGNEQFF. Here the CDR3 DNA reads TGCGCCAGCAGCTTGACCGGCGGAGGGCCCGGCAATGAGCAGTTCTTC.

The rearrangement links TRBV9 to TRBJ2-7; 9 nucleotides match TRBD1. Trimming cost V 3 bases and J 5 bases; bases outside gene matches: 6. In germline, CDR1 is SGDLS, CDR2 YYNGEE. The CDR3 has 14 amino acids. The CDR3 region is CASSGGDRAHEQYF. In nucleotides, the CDR3 is TGTGCCAGCAGCGGAGGGGACAGGGCCCACGAGCAGTACTTC. The variable domain in full, completed from reference TRBV9 and TRBJ2-7, reads DSGVTQTPKHLITATGQRVTLRCSPRSGDLSVYWYQQSLDQGLQFLIQYYNGEERAKGNILERFSAQQFPDLHSELNLSSLELGDSALYFCASSGGDRAHEQYFGPGTRLTVT.

This chain joins TRBV6-6 and TRBJ2-3, with 8 bases matching TRBD2. The trim removed 10 bases at V and 2 bases at J, leaving 8 bases unmatched. CDR1 is MNHNY and CDR2 is SVGAGI in the germline V gene (reference sequence). The CDR3 is made up of 14 amino acids. CDR3 sequence (DNA): TGTGCCACCACCAGCGGGAGCGTCACAGATACGCAGTATTTT. It specifies CATTSGSVTDTQYF.

The chain employs TRBV7-3 and TRBJ2-5, with 8 nucleotides matching TRBD1. After removal of 5 bases from V and 5 bases from J, the junction contained 4 bases not matched to a gene. Germline V gene lookup returns CDR1 SGHTA and CDR2 FQGTGA. The CDR3 has 13 amino acids. The DNA for the CDR3 is TGTGCCAGCAGCCCGACAGGGGCCGAGACCCAGTACTTC. It encodes CASSPTGAETQYF.

In its sample, this clone was seen a few times. The rearrangement links TRBV19 to TRBJ1-1; D is undetermined. Germline V CDR1 and CDR2: LNHDA, SQIVND (reference sequence). The CDR3 sequence is 13 residues long. Trimming removed 3 bases from V and 1 base from J, with 6 bases in between. CDR3 sequence (DNA): TGTGCCAGTAGTATCCTGGAGAACACTGAAGCTTTCTTT. This sequence encodes CASSILENTEAFF. The full variable domain, rest sourced from reference TRBV19 and TRBJ1-1, is DGGITQSPKYLFRKEGQNVTLSCEQNLNHDAMYWYRQDPGQGLRLIYYSQIVNDFQKGDIAEGYSVSREKKESFPLTVTSAQKNPTAFYLCASSILENTEAFFGQGTRLTVV.

The J gene is TRBJ2-2, the V gene TRBV28; D is undetermined. V lost 7 bases to trimming and J lost 0 bases, with 15 bases between them. CDR1 and CDR2 (germline): MDHEN, SYDVKM. The CDR3 runs 16 residues. The CDR3 sequence is CASTVRRAANTGELFF. Here the CDR3 DNA reads TGTGCCAGCACCGTTCGTAGGGCCGCGAACACCGGGGAGCTGTTTTTT.

The chain uses TRBV7-9 and TRBJ1-4, with no clear D. The CDR3 is 16 residues long. V lost 7 bases, J lost 4 bases, and 19 bases lay in between. Germline CDR1 and CDR2: SEHNR and FQNEAQ (reference sequence). CDR3 region: CASKGSVGSFNEKLFF. For the CDR3, the DNA is TGTGCCAGCAAGGGAAGTGTTGGTTCCTTTAATGAAAAACTGTTTTTT. Combining the CDR3 with reference TRBV7-9 and TRBJ1-4 gives the whole variable domain DTGVSQNPRHKITKRGQNVTFRCDPISEHNRLYWYRQTLGQGPEFLTYFQNEAQLEKSRLLSDRFSAERPKGSFSTLEIQRTEQGDSAMYLCASKGSVGSFNEKLFFGSGTQLSVL.

About this clone: The same CDR3 can be traced to other DNA sequences in this sample. The chain uses TRBV18 and TRBJ2-7; tentatively, D is TRBD1 or TRBD2 (5 bases each). From germline, CDR1 is KGHSH and CDR2 LQKENI. CDR3 size: 15 residues. The V end was cut by 2 bases, the J end by 0 bases, with 11 bases between. CDR3 loop: CASSPSGASSYEQYF. CDR3 DNA: TGTGCCAGCTCACCATCCGGGGCCAGCTCCTACGAGCAGTACTTC. The variable domain in full, with the rest retrieved from reference TRBV18 and TRBJ2-7, is NAGVMQNPRHLVRRRGQEARLRCSPMKGHSHVYWYRQLPEEGLKFMVYLQKENIIDESGMPKERFSAEFPKEGPSILRIQQVVRGDSAAYFCASSPSGASSYEQYFGPGTRLTVT.

This clone was counted between two and nine times. V and J are TRBV30 and TRBJ1-1; 7 bases match TRBD1. This CDR3 contains 14 residues. The V segment lost 2 bases and the J segment 3 bases; nucleotides outside the gene matches: 6. Germline-derived CDR1 and CDR2 are GTSNPN and SVGIG (reference sequence). This chain's CDR3 is CAWSWDSPDTEAFF. CDR3 nucleotide sequence: TGTGCCTGGAGTTGGGACAGCCCCGACACTGAAGCTTTCTTT.

The V and J genes are TRBV6-1 and TRBJ2-1; D is uncertain. The CDR3 runs 13 residues. CDR1 and CDR2 from the germline V gene are MNHNS and SASEGT. With 0 bases removed from V and 6 bases from J, the gap between germline ends came to 6 bases. CDR3 sequence (DNA): TGTGCCAGCAGTGAAGCGCCCGGCAATGAGCAGTTCTTC. Residues: CASSEAPGNEQFF.

V and J are TRBV19 and TRBJ2-1; 7 nucleotides line up with TRBD1. Germline-derived CDR1 and CDR2 are LNHDA and SQIVND (reference sequence). The V and J ends lost 1 base and 11 bases, in that order; junction bases with no gene match: 5. CDR3 length: 13 residues. CDR3 amino acids: CASSIGGTDKQFF. The DNA for the CDR3 is TGTGCCAGTAGTATAGGGGGGACAGACAAGCAGTTCTTC.